This entry describes one T cell receptor (beta chain). Only Caucasian adults living in Nashville, Tennessee made up the donor group. This CDR3 contains 14 residues. CDR1 and CDR2 (germline): SGHRS, YFSETQ. The ends were cut back, 3 bases at V and 3 bases at J, with 12 bases in the middle. The authors distributed each subset's genomic DNA evenly over several immunoSEQ plates. Produced via immunoSEQ multiplex PCR; TCRdb's table is partial and in-frame only. In the table there are 2 million to 2.5 million clones, 80% to 95% of which are singletons. The sample comes from a study of shared clonotypes between healthy human individuals. Looking at the study overall: Aged 18 to 49, the donors were two women and a few men.

Sequences were obtained from naive CD4+ T cells from PBMCs. Subset in this sample: CD45RA+ positively selected. The rearrangement links TRBV5-1 to TRBJ2-5, with unresolved D. The receptor was isolated from a man between 18 and 29 years old in good health. Some clones in this sample may be carry-over from other donors' samples. CDR3 amino acids: CASSYLGQKETQYF. The CDR3 DNA reads TGCGCCAGCAGCTACCTGGGTCAGAAAGAGACCCAGTACTTC. The complete variable domain, with remaining parts taken from reference TRBV5-1 and TRBJ2-5, reads KAGVTQTPRYLIKTRGQQVTLSCSPISGHRSVSWYQQTPGQGLQFLFEYFSETQRNKGNFPGRFSGRQFSNSRSEMNVSTLELGDSALYLCASSYLGQKETQYFGPGTRLLVL.